The TCR beta chain described here comes from a study of T cell responses to AZD1222 COVID-19 vaccine. Broader study findings: Donor demographics were predominantly white British with a female majority; clonal diversity may be underestimated. AZD1222 recipients seropositive at baseline numbered only six or seven. At 160-218 and 743-854, vaccine-associated CD4 TCRs were dominant, and they spanned spike.

Germline CDR1 and CDR2: MNHEY and SVGAGI. V was shortened by 7 bases and J by 9 bases, with 13 bases between the two germline ends. The CDR3 runs 13 residues. With regard to this clone: Its target is not known.

Pooling covered second doses at about 4 or about 12 weeks. Measured with immunoSEQ multiplex PCR; TCRdb has only the in-frame clones, and not every one. In the table there are 100,000 to 120,000 clones, about nine tenths of which are singletons. The chain employs TRBV6-5 and TRBJ1-6, with D perhaps TRBD1 (6 bases). This clonotype was obtained from an adult who received the AZD1222 COVID-19 vaccine. The sequencing used peripheral blood, collected 28 days after the second AZD1222 dose. The CDR3 sequence: CASKDPGVSPLHF. DNA for the CDR3: TGTGCCAGCAAGGATCCAGGGGTTTCACCCCTCCACTTT.